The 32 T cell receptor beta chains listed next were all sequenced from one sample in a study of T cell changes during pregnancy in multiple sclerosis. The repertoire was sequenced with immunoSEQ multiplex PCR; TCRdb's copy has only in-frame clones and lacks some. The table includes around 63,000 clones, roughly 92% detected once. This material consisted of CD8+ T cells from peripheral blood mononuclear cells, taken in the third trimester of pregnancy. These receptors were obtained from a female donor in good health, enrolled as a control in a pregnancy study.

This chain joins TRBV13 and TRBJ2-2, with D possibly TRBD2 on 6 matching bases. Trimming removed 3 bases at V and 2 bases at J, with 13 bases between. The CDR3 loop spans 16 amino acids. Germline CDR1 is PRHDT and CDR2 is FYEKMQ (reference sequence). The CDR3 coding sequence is TGTGCCAGCAGCTTTCAAGCGGGCCTTAACACCGGGGAGCTGTTTTTT. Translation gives CASSFQAGLNTGELFF.

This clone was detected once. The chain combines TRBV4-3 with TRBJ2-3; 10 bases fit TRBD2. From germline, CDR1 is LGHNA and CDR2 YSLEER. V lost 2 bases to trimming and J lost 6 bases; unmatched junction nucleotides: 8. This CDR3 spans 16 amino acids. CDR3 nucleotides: TGCGCCAGCAGCCAACGAAGCGGGGGGGCCAGGGATACGCAGTATTTT. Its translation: CASSQRSGGARDTQYF.

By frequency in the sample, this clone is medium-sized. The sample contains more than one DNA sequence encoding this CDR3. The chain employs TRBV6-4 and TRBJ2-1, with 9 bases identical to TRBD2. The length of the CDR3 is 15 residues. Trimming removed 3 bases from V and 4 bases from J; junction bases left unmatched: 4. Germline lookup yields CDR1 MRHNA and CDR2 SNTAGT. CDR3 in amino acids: CASSESGGSYNEQFF. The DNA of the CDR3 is TGTGCCAGCAGTGAGAGCGGGGGGTCGTACAATGAGCAGTTCTTC.

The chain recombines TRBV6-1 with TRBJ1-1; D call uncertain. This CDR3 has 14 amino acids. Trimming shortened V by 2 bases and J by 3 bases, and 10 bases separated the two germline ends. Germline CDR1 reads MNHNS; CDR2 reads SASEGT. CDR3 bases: TGTGCCAGCAGTGAACCCTTGGAGGACACTGAAGCTTTCTTT. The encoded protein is CASSEPLEDTEAFF.

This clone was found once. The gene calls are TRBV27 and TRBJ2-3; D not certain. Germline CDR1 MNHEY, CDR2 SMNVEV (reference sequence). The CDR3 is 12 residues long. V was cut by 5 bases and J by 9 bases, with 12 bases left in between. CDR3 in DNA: TGTGCCAGCAGTGCCTATATCACGACGCAGTATTTT. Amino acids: CASSAYITTQYF.

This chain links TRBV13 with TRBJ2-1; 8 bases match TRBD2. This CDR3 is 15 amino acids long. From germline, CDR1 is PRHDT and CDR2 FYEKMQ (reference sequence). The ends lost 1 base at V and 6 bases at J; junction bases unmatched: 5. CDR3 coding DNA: TGTGCCAGCAGCTTAGAGGGACTAGGAGGCAATGAGCAGTTCTTC. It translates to CASSLEGLGGNEQFF.

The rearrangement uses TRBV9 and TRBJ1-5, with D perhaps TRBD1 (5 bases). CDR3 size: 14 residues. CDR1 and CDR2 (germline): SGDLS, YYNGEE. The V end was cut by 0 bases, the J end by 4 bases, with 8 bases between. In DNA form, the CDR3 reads TGTGCCAGCAGCGTAGGACAGTTAAATCAGCCCCAGCATTTT. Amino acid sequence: CASSVGQLNQPQHF.

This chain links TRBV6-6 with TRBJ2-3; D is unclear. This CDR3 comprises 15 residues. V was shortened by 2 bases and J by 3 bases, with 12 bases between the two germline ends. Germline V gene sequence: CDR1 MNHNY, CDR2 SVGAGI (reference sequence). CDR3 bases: TGTGCCAGCAGTTACGGGCCTGCCGTGACAGATACGCAGTATTTT. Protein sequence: CASSYGPAVTDTQYF.

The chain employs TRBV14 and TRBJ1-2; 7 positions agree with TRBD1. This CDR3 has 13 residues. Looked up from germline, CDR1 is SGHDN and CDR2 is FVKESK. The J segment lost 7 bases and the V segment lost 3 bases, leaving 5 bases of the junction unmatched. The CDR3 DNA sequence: TGTGCCAGCAGCCAGGACAGGTGGAGTGGCTACACCTTC. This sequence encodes CASSQDRWSGYTF.

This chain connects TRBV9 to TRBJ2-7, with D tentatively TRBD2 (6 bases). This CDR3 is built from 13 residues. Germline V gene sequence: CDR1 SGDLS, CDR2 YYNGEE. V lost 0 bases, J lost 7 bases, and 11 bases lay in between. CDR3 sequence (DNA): TGTGCCAGCAGCGTAGGGGACTTCTCTGAGCAGTACTTC. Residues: CASSVGDFSEQYF.

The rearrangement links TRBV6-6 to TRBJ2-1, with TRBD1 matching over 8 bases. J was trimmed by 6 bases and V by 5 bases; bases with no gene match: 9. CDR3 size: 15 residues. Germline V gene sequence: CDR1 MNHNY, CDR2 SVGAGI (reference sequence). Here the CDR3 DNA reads TGTGCCAGCAGTCTCCGGGACAGGAAGGGCAATGAGCAGTTCTTC. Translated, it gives CASSLRDRKGNEQFF.

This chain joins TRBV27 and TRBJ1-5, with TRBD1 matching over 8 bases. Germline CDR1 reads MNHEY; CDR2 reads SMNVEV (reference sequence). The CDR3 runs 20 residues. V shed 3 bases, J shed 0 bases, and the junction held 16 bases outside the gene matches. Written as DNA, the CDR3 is TGTGCCAGCAGTTTCCCACAAATCAAAAGGACAGGGTATAGCAATCAGCCCCAGCATTTT. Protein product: CASSFPQIKRTGYSNQPQHF.

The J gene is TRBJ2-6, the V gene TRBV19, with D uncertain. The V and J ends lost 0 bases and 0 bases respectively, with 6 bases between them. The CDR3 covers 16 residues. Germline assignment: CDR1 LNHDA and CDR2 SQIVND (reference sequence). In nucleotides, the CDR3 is TGTGCCAGTAGTATAGATACAGACTCTGGGGCCAACGTCCTGACTTTC. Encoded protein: CASSIDTDSGANVLTF.

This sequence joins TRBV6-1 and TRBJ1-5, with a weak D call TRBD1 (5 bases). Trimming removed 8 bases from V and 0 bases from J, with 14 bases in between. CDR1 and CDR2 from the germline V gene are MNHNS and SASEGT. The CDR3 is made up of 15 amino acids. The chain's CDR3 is CASWDGGNSNQPQHF. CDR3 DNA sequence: TGTGCCAGCTGGGACGGGGGAAATAGCAATCAGCCCCAGCATTTT.

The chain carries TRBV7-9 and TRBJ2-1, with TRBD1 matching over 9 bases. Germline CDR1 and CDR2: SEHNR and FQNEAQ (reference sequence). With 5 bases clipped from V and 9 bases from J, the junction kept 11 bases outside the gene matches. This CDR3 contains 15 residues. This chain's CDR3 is CASSIPGTGLSEQFF. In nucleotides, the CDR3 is TGTGCCAGCAGCATACCCGGGACAGGGTTAAGTGAGCAGTTCTTC.

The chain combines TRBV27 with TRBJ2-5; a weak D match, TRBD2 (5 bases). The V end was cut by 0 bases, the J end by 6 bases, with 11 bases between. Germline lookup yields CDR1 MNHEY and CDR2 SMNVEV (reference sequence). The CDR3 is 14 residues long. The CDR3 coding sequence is TGTGCCAGCAGTTTATCTGCCGGGGTACAGACCCAGTACTTC. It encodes CASSLSAGVQTQYF.

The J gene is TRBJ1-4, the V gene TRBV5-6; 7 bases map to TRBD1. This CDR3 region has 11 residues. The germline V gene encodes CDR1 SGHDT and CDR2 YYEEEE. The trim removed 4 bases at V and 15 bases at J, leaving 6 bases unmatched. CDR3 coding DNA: TGTGCCAGCAGCCTAGGGACAGAGGTGTTTTTT. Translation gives CASSLGTEVFF.

CDR3 amino acids: CASSYFRVGAGNTIYF. The CDR3 nucleotides are TGTGCCAGCAGTTACTTCCGCGTAGGGGCTGGAAACACCATATATTTT. The rearrangement links TRBV6-5 to TRBJ1-3, with D maybe TRBD1 (5 bases). The CDR3 spans 16 residues. Germline V gives CDR1 MNHEY, CDR2 SVGAGI. The V end lost 1 base, the J end lost 2 bases, and 12 bases lay between the germline ends.

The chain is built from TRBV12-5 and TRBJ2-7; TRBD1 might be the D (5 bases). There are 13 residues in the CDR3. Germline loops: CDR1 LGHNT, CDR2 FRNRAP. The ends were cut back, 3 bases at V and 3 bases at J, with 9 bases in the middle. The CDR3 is CASGFRQGYEQYF. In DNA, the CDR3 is TGTGCTAGTGGTTTTCGCCAGGGCTACGAGCAGTACTTC.

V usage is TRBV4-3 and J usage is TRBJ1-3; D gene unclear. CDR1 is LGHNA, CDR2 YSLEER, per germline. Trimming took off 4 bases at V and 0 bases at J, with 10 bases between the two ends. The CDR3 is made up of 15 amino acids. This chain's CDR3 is CASSRLTDSGNTIYF. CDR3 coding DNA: TGCGCCAGCAGCCGGTTAACAGACTCTGGAAACACCATATATTTT.

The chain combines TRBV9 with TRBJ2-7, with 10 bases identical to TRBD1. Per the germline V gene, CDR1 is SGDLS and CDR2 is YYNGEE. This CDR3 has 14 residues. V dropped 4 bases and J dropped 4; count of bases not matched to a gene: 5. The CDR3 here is CASSLGQGGYEQYF. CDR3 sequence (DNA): TGTGCCAGCAGCCTCGGACAGGGGGGGTACGAGCAGTACTTC.

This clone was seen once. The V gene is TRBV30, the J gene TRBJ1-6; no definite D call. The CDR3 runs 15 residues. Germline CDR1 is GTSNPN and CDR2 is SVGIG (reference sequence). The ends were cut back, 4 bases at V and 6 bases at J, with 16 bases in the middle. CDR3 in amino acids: CAWTDPGISNSPLHF. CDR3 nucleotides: TGTGCCTGGACGGACCCCGGGATCAGTAATTCACCCCTCCACTTT.

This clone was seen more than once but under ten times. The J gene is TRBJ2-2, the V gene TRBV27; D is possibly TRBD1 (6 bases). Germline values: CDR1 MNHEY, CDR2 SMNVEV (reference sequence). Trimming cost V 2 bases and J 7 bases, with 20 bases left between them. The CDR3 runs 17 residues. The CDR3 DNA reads TGTGCCAGCAGTTTACGCGGCATTACAGGGAAGGTCGGGGAGCTGTTTTTT. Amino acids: CASSLRGITGKVGELFF.

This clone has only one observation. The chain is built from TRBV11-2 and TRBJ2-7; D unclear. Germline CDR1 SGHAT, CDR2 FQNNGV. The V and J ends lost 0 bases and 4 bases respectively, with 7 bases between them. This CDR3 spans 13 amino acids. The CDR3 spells CASSLDSGYEQYF. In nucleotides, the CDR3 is TGTGCCAGCAGCTTAGATTCCGGTTACGAGCAGTACTTC. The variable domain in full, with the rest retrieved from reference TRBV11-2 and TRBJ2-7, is EAGVAQSPRYKIIEKRQSVAFWCNPISGHATLYWYQQILGQGPKLLIQFQNNGVVDDSQLPKDRFSAERLKGVDSTLKIQPAKLEDSAVYLCASSLDSGYEQYFGPGTRLTVT.

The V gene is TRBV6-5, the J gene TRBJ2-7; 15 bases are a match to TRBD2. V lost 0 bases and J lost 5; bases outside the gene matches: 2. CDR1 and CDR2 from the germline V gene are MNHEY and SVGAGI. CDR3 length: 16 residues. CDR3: CASSYSGLAGGNEQYF. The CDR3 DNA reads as TGTGCCAGCAGTTACTCAGGACTAGCGGGGGGGAACGAGCAGTACTTC.

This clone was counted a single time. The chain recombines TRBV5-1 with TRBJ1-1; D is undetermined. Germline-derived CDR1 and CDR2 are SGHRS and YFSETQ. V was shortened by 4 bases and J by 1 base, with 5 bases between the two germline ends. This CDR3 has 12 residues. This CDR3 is CASSERNTEAFF. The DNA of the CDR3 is TGCGCCAGCAGCGAGCGGAACACTGAAGCTTTCTTT.

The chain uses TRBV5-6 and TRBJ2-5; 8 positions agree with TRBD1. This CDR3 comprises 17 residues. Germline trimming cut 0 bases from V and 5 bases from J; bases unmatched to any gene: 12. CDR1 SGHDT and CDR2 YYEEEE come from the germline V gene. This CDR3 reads CASSLEFPDRGKETQYF. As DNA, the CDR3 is TGTGCCAGCAGCTTGGAATTTCCCGACAGGGGCAAGGAGACCCAGTACTTC.

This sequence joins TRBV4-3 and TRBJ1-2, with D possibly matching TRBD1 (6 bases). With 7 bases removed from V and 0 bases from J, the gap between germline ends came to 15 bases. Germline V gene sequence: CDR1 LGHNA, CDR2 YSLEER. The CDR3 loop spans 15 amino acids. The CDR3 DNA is TGCGCCAGCACCCCCGCGAGGGGGACTAACTATGGCTACACCTTC. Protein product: CASTPARGTNYGYTF.

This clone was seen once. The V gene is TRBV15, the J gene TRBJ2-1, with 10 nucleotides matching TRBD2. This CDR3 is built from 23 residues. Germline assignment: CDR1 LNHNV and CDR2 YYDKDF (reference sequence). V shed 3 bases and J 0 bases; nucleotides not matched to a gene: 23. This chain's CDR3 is CATSSPQKEASGSERFSYNEQFF. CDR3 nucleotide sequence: TGTGCCACCAGCAGTCCTCAAAAAGAGGCTAGCGGGAGCGAACGGTTCTCCTACAATGAGCAGTTCTTC.

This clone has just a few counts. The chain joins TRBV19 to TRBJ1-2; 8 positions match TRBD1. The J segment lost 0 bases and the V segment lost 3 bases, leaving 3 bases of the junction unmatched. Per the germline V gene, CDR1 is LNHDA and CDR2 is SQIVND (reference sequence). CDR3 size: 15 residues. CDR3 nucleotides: TGTGCCAGTAGTATTGGGGACAGGCCTAACTATGGCTACACCTTC. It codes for CASSIGDRPNYGYTF.

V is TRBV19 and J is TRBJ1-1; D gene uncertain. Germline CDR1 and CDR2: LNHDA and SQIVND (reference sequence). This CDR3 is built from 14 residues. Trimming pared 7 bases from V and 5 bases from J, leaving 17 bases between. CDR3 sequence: CASIGDWGATEAFF. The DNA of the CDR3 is TGTGCCAGTATTGGTGATTGGGGAGCAACTGAAGCTTTCTTT.

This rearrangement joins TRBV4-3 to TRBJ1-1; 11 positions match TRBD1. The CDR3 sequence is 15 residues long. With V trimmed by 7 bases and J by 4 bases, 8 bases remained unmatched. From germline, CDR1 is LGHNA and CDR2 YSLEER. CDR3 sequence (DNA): TGCGCCAGCAACCTCGGGACAGGGGGGATCACTGAAGCTTTCTTT. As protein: CASNLGTGGITEAFF.